This T cell receptor beta chain was observed in a study of blood T cell repertoires in COVID-19. V was clipped by 3 bases and J by 4 bases; unmatched bases: 9. CDR3 length: 16 residues. CDR1 is SGHAT and CDR2 is FQNNGV in the germline V gene. Here immunoSEQ multiplex PCR was the method, and the copy in TCRdb shows in-frame clones only, minus some. This sample has roughly 290,000 clones, with around 87% found just once. Source material: peripheral blood. This clonotype was sampled from a woman aged 45-60 years who had recovered from COVID-19. The chain recombines TRBV11-2 with TRBJ1-2; TRBD1 agrees at 9 bases. The CDR3 DNA reads TGTGCCAGCAGCTTGGGACAGGGCGGATTGGGCTATGGCTACACCTTC. As protein: CASSLGQGGLGYGYTF.